These T cell receptor beta chains were read from a single sample in a study of yellow fever vaccine responses in identical twins. One entry per CDR3 protein, called by TCRdb with MiXCR from the RT-PCR reads. The table includes about 2,700 distinct CDR3 sequences, roughly 90% detected once. Sequenced material: T cells from blood (PBMCs), unsorted or a sorted subset (not recorded which), taken before or after yellow fever vaccination (not recorded which). The receptors were sampled from a female donor who received the yellow fever vaccine. Each CDR3 is given with its conserved first and last residue. A D gene is named only where the DNA matches it firmly. Clone sizes are given selectively: once, few, many, or a class where the clone is expanded.

clone size: .; V gene: TRBV18; J gene: TRBJ1-3; D gene: .; CDR3 protein: CASSPPSGAGNTIYF; CDR3 DNA: TGTGCCAGCTCACCACCGAGTGGAGCTGGAAACACCATATATTTT
clone size: .; V gene: TRBV7-2; J gene: TRBJ1-5; D gene: TRBD1; CDR3 protein: CASSQDRANQPQHF; CDR3 DNA: TGTGCCAGCAGCCAAGACAGGGCCAATCAGCCCCAGCATTTT
clone size: .; V gene: TRBV7-9; J gene: TRBJ2-5; D gene: .; CDR3 protein: CASSRRKDLGEETQYF; CDR3 DNA: TGTGCCAGCAGCCGAAGAAAGGACCTAGGGGAAGAGACCCAGTACTTC
clone size: .; V gene: TRBV3-1; J gene: TRBJ1-1; D gene: TRBD1; CDR3 protein: CASSQGQSNTEAFF; CDR3 DNA: TGTGCCAGCAGCCAGGGACAGTCGAACACTGAAGCTTTCTTT
clone size: once; V gene: TRBV10-3; J gene: TRBJ2-7; D gene: .; CDR3 protein: CAISTENEQYF; CDR3 DNA: TGTGCCATCAGTACGGAGAACGAGCAGTACTTC
clone size: .; V gene: TRBV10-1; J gene: TRBJ2-1; D gene: TRBD1; CDR3 protein: CASSDSRQGARNEQFF; CDR3 DNA: TGCGCCAGCAGTGATAGTCGGCAGGGGGCGAGGAATGAGCAGTTCTTC
clone size: .; V gene: TRBV7-9; J gene: TRBJ1-1; D gene: .; CDR3 protein: CASSLEGNTEAFF; CDR3 DNA: TGTGCCAGCAGCTTAGAAGGGAACACTGAAGCTTTCTTT
clone size: .; V gene: TRBV10-1; J gene: TRBJ1-3; D gene: TRBD1; CDR3 protein: CASVRDRYVGNTIYF; CDR3 DNA: TGCGCCAGCGTCAGGGACAGATACGTCGGAAACACCATATATTTT
clone size: .; V gene: TRBV2; J gene: TRBJ1-4; D gene: .; CDR3 protein: CASSEAGEKLFF; CDR3 DNA: TGTGCCAGCAGTGAAGCAGGTGAAAAACTGTTTTTT
clone size: .; V gene: TRBV11-1; J gene: TRBJ2-1; D gene: .; CDR3 protein: CASSPISSGNNEQFF; CDR3 DNA: TGTGCCAGCAGCCCTATCTCGAGCGGTAACAATGAGCAGTTCTTC
clone size: .; V gene: TRBV12-3/TRBV12-4; J gene: TRBJ2-3; D gene: TRBD2; CDR3 protein: CASSLASGRTDTQYF; CDR3 DNA: TGTGCCAGCAGTTTGGCTAGCGGGAGGACAGATACGCAGTATTTT